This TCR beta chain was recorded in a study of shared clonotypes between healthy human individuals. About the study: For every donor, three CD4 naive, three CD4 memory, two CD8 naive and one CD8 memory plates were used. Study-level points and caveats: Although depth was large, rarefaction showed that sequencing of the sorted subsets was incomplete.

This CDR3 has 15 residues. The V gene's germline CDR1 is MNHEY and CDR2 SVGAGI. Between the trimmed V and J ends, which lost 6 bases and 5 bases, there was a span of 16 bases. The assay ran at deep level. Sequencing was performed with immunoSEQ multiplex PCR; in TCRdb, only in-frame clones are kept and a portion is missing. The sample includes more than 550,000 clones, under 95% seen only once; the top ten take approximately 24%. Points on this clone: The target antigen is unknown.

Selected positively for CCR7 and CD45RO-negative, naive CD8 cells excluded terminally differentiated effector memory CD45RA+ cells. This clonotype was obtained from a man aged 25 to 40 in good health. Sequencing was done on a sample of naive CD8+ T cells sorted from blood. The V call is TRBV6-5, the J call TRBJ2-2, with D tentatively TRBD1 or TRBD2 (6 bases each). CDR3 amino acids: CASRGGSGKTGELFF. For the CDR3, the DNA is TGTGCCAGCAGAGGGGGGAGTGGTAAGACCGGGGAGCTGTTTTTT.